The 15 T cell receptor beta chains below were found in one sample sequenced in a study of lung T cells in sarcoidosis with Löfgren's syndrome. TCRdb re-called the reads through MiXCR, storing one row per CDR3 protein. This table holds 50,000 to 65,000 distinct CDR3 sequences, less than 25% found once. Specimen: CD4+ T cells from PBMCs. The receptors derive from a human donor with sarcoidosis (Löfgren's syndrome or another form), or a control subject (not recorded which).

The sample holds a few counts of this clonotype. CDR3 in amino acids: CASNRGVRGDADTQYF. CDR3 sequence (DNA): TGTGCCTCTAACCGAGGGGTGCGGGGGGACGCAGATACGCAGTATTTT. The chain carries TRBV5-4 and TRBJ2-3; 8 bases fit TRBD2. The CDR3 loop spans 16 amino acids. Per the germline V gene, CDR1 is SGHNT and CDR2 is YYREEE (reference sequence). With V trimmed by 10 bases and J by 4 bases, 17 bases remained unmatched.

The genes are TRBV11-3 and TRBJ1-1, with 7 bases that match TRBD1. Per the germline V gene, CDR1 is SGHNT and CDR2 is YENEEA. With V trimmed by 5 bases and J by 1 base, 4 bases remained unmatched. The CDR3 covers 14 residues. The CDR3 reads CASSPGTANTEAFF. CDR3 coding DNA: TGTGCCAGCAGCCCCGGGACAGCGAACACTGAAGCTTTCTTT.

A few counts support this clonotype. V usage is TRBV20-1 and J usage is TRBJ2-2; D is perhaps TRBD1 (6 bases). The CDR3 length is 15 residues. The germline V gene encodes CDR1 DFQATT and CDR2 SNEGSKA (reference sequence). Deletions cut 3 bases from V and 6 bases from J, with 17 bases between. The CDR3 spells CSARKGAGEAGELFF. The DNA for the CDR3 is TGCAGTGCTAGGAAAGGGGCAGGGGAAGCCGGGGAGCTGTTTTTT.

The J gene is TRBJ2-5, the V gene TRBV10-1; no reliable D call. The germline CDR1 and CDR2 sequences are WNHNN and SYGVQD (reference sequence). This CDR3 region has 14 residues. Trimming took off 4 bases at V and 5 bases at J, with 14 bases between the two ends. CDR3 amino acids: CASSVSAERETQYF. CDR3 DNA sequence: TGCGCCAGCAGTGTCTCGGCCGAGAGGGAGACCCAGTACTTC.

On this clonotype itself: The CDR3 end shows no conserved phenylalanine or tryptophan, and so a read error is likely. This chain joins TRBV28 and TRBJ2-7, with D tentatively TRBD2 (5 bases). Germline V CDR1 and CDR2: MDHEN, SYDVKM. Trimming cost V 5 bases and J 7 bases, with 15 bases left between them. This CDR3 has 13 residues. CDR3 amino acids: CASSRDGVQEQYA. The CDR3 DNA sequence: TGTGCCAGCAGTCGTGACGGGGTGCAAGAGCAGTACGCC.

A few counts support this clonotype. The chain has TRBV14 and TRBJ2-2; possibly TRBD2 for D (7 bases). Deletions cut 3 bases from V and 5 bases from J, with 22 bases between. Germline loops: CDR1 SGHDN, CDR2 FVKESK. The CDR3 loop spans 18 amino acids. CDR3 bases: TGTGCCAGCAGCCAGCCCAGGGGTCAGCGGGGTGCGACCGGGGAGCTGTTTTTT. Amino acids: CASSQPRGQRGATGELFF.

Points on this clonotype: A much larger clone differs by one base, so this may be a read error. This chain joins TRBV6-1 and TRBJ1-2, with D unclear. Germline lookup yields CDR1 MNHNS and CDR2 SASEGT. V gave up 4 bases and J gave up 5 bases, with 5 bases separating them. This CDR3 contains 11 residues. CDR3 DNA sequence: TGTGCCAGCAGTGGCCTTTATGGCTACACCTTC. Translation: CASSGLYGYTF.

On this clonotype itself: A clone one base away is much larger, so this may be a read error. The chain combines TRBV6-5 with TRBJ2-6; possibly TRBD1 for D (5 bases). Germline-derived CDR1 and CDR2 are MNHEY and SVGAGI. The CDR3 loop spans 18 amino acids. V was trimmed by 6 bases and J by 0 bases, leaving 18 bases between them. The CDR3 coding sequence is TGTGCCAGCAGCCGAATTCAGGGTACTCCCTCTGGGGCCAACGTCCTGACTTTC. Protein product: CASSRIQGTPSGANVLTF.

This clonotype occurred many times. This chain joins TRBV6-2 or TRBV6-3 and TRBJ2-5; D is ambiguous. Per germline, CDR1 MNHEY and CDR2 SVGEGT. V was pared by 3 bases and J by 8 bases, with 10 bases between. This CDR3 is 12 amino acids long. The CDR3 protein is CASSYLGGTQYF. CDR3 DNA: TGTGCCAGCAGTTATCTGGGTGGTACCCAGTACTTC.

At least ten counts were recorded for this clonotype. This rearrangement joins TRBV6-1 to TRBJ2-1; 12 bases are a match to TRBD2. Germline V gene sequence: CDR1 MNHNS, CDR2 SASEGT. V lost 6 bases to trimming and J lost 3 bases; unmatched junction nucleotides: 3. The CDR3 is 15 residues long. The CDR3 reads CASRGLAGNYNEQFF. In DNA, the CDR3 is TGTGCCAGCAGGGGACTAGCGGGTAACTACAATGAGCAGTTCTTC.

This clonotype came up many times. The J gene is TRBJ1-5, the V gene TRBV20-1; D perhaps matches TRBD1 (5 bases). Trimming took 0 bases from V and 6 from J, leaving 18 bases between them. This CDR3 has 16 amino acids. Germline V gene data show CDR1 as DFQATT and CDR2 as SNEGSKA (reference sequence). Here the CDR3 reads CSARDFRVTKGQPQHF. The CDR3 bases are TGCAGTGCTAGAGATTTCAGGGTAACCAAGGGTCAGCCCCAGCATTTT.

This sequence joins TRBV30 and TRBJ1-5, with D perhaps matching TRBD1 (5 bases). Trimming cost V 3 bases and J 3 bases, with 9 bases left between them. The CDR3 spans 13 residues. Germline V gene sequence: CDR1 GTSNPN, CDR2 SVGIG (reference sequence). CDR3 residues: CAWSVGVNQPQHF. The CDR3 DNA sequence: TGTGCCTGGAGCGTAGGGGTCAATCAGCCCCAGCATTTT. Full variable domain (missing parts from reference TRBV30 and TRBJ1-5): SQTIHQWPATLVQPVGSPLSLECTVEGTSNPNLYWYRQAAGRGLQLLFYSVGIGQISSEVPQNLSASRPQDRQFILSSKKLLLSDSGFYLCAWSVGVNQPQHFGDGTRLSIL.

This clonotype was picked up a small number of times. The chain couples TRBV2 to TRBJ2-3, with TRBD2 as a possible D gene (5 bases). The CDR3 contains 15 residues. CDR1 is SNHLY, CDR2 FYNNEI, per germline. The germline V and J ends were trimmed by 3 bases and 2 bases, with 12 bases remaining between them. The CDR3 region has the DNA TGTGCCAGCAGTGACGGGAACACCTCCACAGATACGCAGTATTTT. Translation: CASSDGNTSTDTQYF. The complete variable domain, with remaining parts taken from reference TRBV2 and TRBJ2-3, reads EPEVTQTPSHQVTQMGQEVILRCVPISNHLYFYWYRQILGQKVEFLVSFYNNEISEKSEIFDDQFSVERPDGSNFTLKIRSTKLEDSAMYFCASSDGNTSTDTQYFGPGTRLTVL.

In this sample, this clonotype turned up many times. The chain employs TRBV11-3 and TRBJ2-1, with D possibly being TRBD2 (5 bases). Trimming cost V 3 bases and J 1 base, with 10 bases left between them. The CDR3 runs to 15 residues. Germline V gives CDR1 SGHNT, CDR2 YENEEA. The CDR3 DNA sequence: TGTGCCAGCAGCTTCCGGACTGCATCCTACAATGAGCAGTTCTTC. Its translation is CASSFRTASYNEQFF.

This clonotype turned up a few times. The rearrangement joins TRBV18 to TRBJ2-1; 7 bases match TRBD2. The CDR3 runs 15 residues. Trimming removed 6 bases from V and 3 bases from J; junction bases left unmatched: 8. CDR1 is KGHSH and CDR2 is LQKENI in the germline V gene. Here the CDR3 DNA reads TGTGCCAGCTCCTTCGGGCGGGAGAACTACAATGAGCAGTTCTTC. Protein product: CASSFGRENYNEQFF.